This T cell receptor (beta chain) emerged from a study of shared clonotypes between healthy human individuals (dated by TCRdb to the early 2020s). About the full investigation: The cohort included three men and a couple of women between 18 and 49 years of age. For each donor, CD4 naive and CD4 memory were each run on three plates, CD8 naive on two plates, and CD8 memory on one plate. To estimate repertoire size and how much clonotypes are shared between individuals, the study performed deep sequencing of blood TCR repertoires from a few healthy adults. Different laboratories and diverse techniques were used to prepare libraries and sequence TCR repertoires, to increase sequencing depth and limit assay-specific biases. Between about 0.85 and 9.5 billion PBMCs per donor were obtained by leukapheresis.

TCR CDR3 regions were amplified from genomic DNA by multiplex PCR using the deep immunoSEQ assay. For each cell subset, the extracted genomic DNA was distributed evenly across all wells of several immunoSEQ 96-well plates, and each plate served as one replicate. Each replicate PCR for sorted subsets received around 0.2 ug genomic DNA, equal to tens of thousands of T cell genomes. Purified libraries were quantified with a Qubit 3.0 fluorometer, sized on a Bioanalyzer 2100, and re-quantified with the KAPA Library Quantification kit. Every immunoSEQ 96-well plate was sequenced on a dedicated single-read 150-cycle Illumina NextSeq 550 flow cell. In the authors' own workflow: Because the immunoSEQ output included only junctional sequences and no quality scores, the filtering could not be the same as the filtering used for full-length reads. To assign V/J genes and CDR3, sequences were annotated using PyIR, a Python wrapper for IgBLAST v1.9, with IMGT germline references. Reads were removed for weak V/J assignments (E-value above 1e-6), missing CDR3, stop codons, out-of-frame junctions, or ambiguous translated residues. V3J clonotypes were defined as sequences sharing the same inferred V gene, J gene, and CDR3 amino acid sequence. The percentage overlap between two repertoires was calculated by dividing the number of shared unique clonotypes by the size of the smaller repertoire. Richness of each repertoire was evaluated using RTK rarefaction, the Chao1 estimator, and Recon v2.1 estimates of unobserved clonotypes. OLGA was used to compute generation probabilities for all TCRbeta clonotypes that the gDNA method yielded from four donors. TCRdb mirrors the immuneACCESS table, restricted to in-frame sequences. Some clones are absent from its copies; in checked studies, under half trace to an unresolved V gene, and the reason for the others is unknown. Clone size and V and J calls were adopted from that table, with D and trimming inferred from the DNA. This sample gives more than 2 million clones in total; around 95% of them show up just once. The ten largest make up roughly 0.13% of the sample.

Healthy HIV-negative adults with no recently reported acute infections or vaccinations were included as donors. Only Caucasian adults living in Nashville, Tennessee, USA were represented among the donors. CD4+ T cells were enriched by magnetic negative selection; naive cells were then positively selected on CD45RA, and the negative fraction formed the memory subset. Blood was collected by leukapheresis, and PBMCs were isolated by Ficoll-Histopaque density gradient centrifugation and then cryopreserved in liquid nitrogen vapor phase. Analytical flow cytometry was used to check the purity and quantity of every magnetically sorted T cell population. Each sorted fraction had its genomic DNA isolated and then quantified by UV absorbance on a Nanodrop 2000c. On this clone: There is no known antigen for this receptor. The input lacks base qualities; no much larger clone sits a single base away.

Spanning cysteine to phenylalanine, the CDR3 consists of 13 amino acids. The DNA shown is the 39-base CDR3, in frame from base 1. V loses 6 bases at its end and J loses 7 bases; junction bases beyond the gene matches: 5. Looking up the germline V gene (reference sequence) yields CDR1 LNHDA and CDR2 SQIVND. Study-wide findings and limitations: Sampling was restricted to blood, and TCR repertoires in tissues likely differ from the TCR repertoires found in blood. Compared with non-shared clonotypes, clonotypes shared by all four sorted-subset donors had higher generation probabilities. Across several donors, approximately 5% of naive CD4, roughly 3.5% of naive CD8, approximately 2.5% of memory CD4, and about 0.4% of memory CD8 clonotypes were shared. Larger estimated clonotype richness was generally found for naive subsets than for memory subsets. The genetic and exposure-history diversity represented was limited by the small number of donors. Even with the large sequencing depth, rarefaction of the sorted-subset datasets indicated that sequencing was incomplete. Based on pairwise subsampling, the degree of clonotype sharing among donors was expected to be affected by sequencing depth.

The sequence is built from TRBV19 and TRBJ1-2; 10 middle bases align to TRBD1. The sequence came from a man younger than 30 in good health. Sequencing input: naive CD4+ T cells sorted from blood. The cell subset or site label, as the study defines it: CD45RA+ positively selected. The DNA is as follows: TGTGCCAGTAGGGGGACAGGGGCACCTGGCTACACCTTC. Its protein is CASRGTGAPGYTF. The variable domain in full, with residues beyond the CDR3 obtained from the reference TRBV19 and TRBJ1-2 genes, is DGGITQSPKYLFRKEGQNVTLSCEQNLNHDAMYWYRQDPGQGLRLIYYSQIVNDFQKGDIAEGYSVSREKKESFPLTVTSAQKNPTAFYLCASRGTGAPGYTFGSGTRLTVV.